This note documents a single T cell receptor (beta chain) sequence. CDR3 length equals 16 residues. CDR1 is GTSNPN, CDR2 SVGIG, per germline (reference sequence). The V gene end was trimmed by 1 base and the J gene end by 1 base; junction bases not matched to a gene: 9. The data derive from a study of blood T cell repertoires in COVID-19. Study as a whole: The analysed material was cDNA or gDNA that came from T cells, B-cell-depleted T cells, or PBMCs.

The Seattle patients, enrolled during active infection, were followed longitudinally. Clones were read by immunoSEQ multiplex PCR, and TCRdb kept only the in-frame ones, dropping some. The sample lists about 170,000 clones, roughly 81% occurring once. V is TRBV30 and J is TRBJ2-7, with TRBD2 matching 8 bases. The sample consisted of peripheral blood. The receptor was isolated from an elderly woman with COVID-19, enrolled during active disease. CDR3 residues: CAWSAGGARHSYEQYF. Here the CDR3 DNA reads TGTGCCTGGAGTGCGGGGGGGGCGCGACATTCCTACGAGCAGTACTTC.